The 2 T cell receptor beta chains below come from one sample, sequenced in a study of cytomegalovirus exposure and HLA in healthy donors. It was with 60 Vbeta and 13 Jbeta primers that the PCR ran. Generated by immunoSEQ multiplex PCR, the TCRdb table keeps only in-frame clones and is missing some. The sample lists about 160,000 clones; around three quarters were seen once. Sequenced: PBMCs. Receptor source: a man aged 35-49 years in good health and CMV-seronegative.

This clone was observed a few times. J is TRBJ1-1 and V is TRBV28; D is possibly TRBD1 (6 bases). The CDR3 consists of 14 residues. Germline V lookup: CDR1 MDHEN, CDR2 SYDVKM. V was shortened by 10 bases and J by 4 bases, with 19 bases between the two germline ends. The CDR3 bases are TGTGCCACCGACGAATTACAGGGTTTCACTGAAGCTTTCTTT. Translation: CATDELQGFTEAFF.

The chain employs TRBV4-1 and TRBJ2-7, with TRBD2 identical over 8 bases. The CDR3 has 14 amino acids. The junction had 7 bases not matched to a gene; V was cut back by 3 bases and J by 6 bases. Germline loops: CDR1 MGHRA, CDR2 YSYEKL. CDR3 loop: CASSQGPGLGEQYF. CDR3 DNA sequence: TGCGCCAGCAGCCAGGGCCCGGGACTAGGCGAGCAGTACTTC.